This passage covers 24 T cell receptor beta chains from one sample sequenced in a study of T cells in Graves' hyperthyroidism and ophthalmopathy. There were TCR beta CDR3 regions amplified from RNA transcripts. HTBI primers were the set used in a first-round RT-PCR of the TCR CDR3. Each CDR3 protein is one row after TCRdb ran MiXCR on the multiplex PCR reads. The sample has approximately 400,000 distinct CDR3 sequences, 15% to 19% seen once. Sequenced input: blood. The receptor source for this set is a woman aged 18-35 years with Graves' hyperthyroidism.

This clonotype was seen many times. This sequence joins TRBV2 and TRBJ1-5; D unresolved. Deletions cut 6 bases from V and 3 bases from J, with 9 bases between. Germline V gene sequence: CDR1 SNHLY, CDR2 FYNNEI. CDR3 length: 13 amino acids. The CDR3 DNA is TGTGCCAGCAGCCTCAGACACAATCAGCCCCAGCATTTT. Protein product: CASSLRHNQPQHF.

The chain combines TRBV20-1 with TRBJ2-7; a weak D match, TRBD2 (6 bases). CDR1 is DFQATT, CDR2 SNEGSKA, per germline (reference sequence). V was pared by 6 bases and J by 6 bases, with 18 bases between. CDR3 length equals 13 residues. The CDR3 spells CSAAVGRRGEQYF. The CDR3 DNA sequence: TGCAGTGCCGCCGTGGGTAGGAGGGGCGAGCAGTACTTC.

The chain recombines TRBV5-1 with TRBJ2-7, with 13 bases matching TRBD2. The V gene's germline CDR1 is SGHRS and CDR2 YFSETQ. Unmatched junction bases numbered 10, after V lost 0 bases and J lost 7 bases. The CDR3 runs 17 residues. The CDR3 region is CASSLERTSGRRREQYF. The DNA of the CDR3 is TGCGCCAGCAGCTTGGAGAGGACTAGCGGGAGACGGAGGGAGCAGTACTTC.

This clonotype was seen ten or more times. The genes are TRBV5-1 and TRBJ1-4; D is possibly TRBD1 (6 bases). There are 14 residues in the CDR3. The germline V gene has CDR1 SGHRS and CDR2 YFSETQ. Trimming shortened V by 0 bases and J by 7 bases, and 10 bases separated the two germline ends. CDR3 amino acids: CASSLGTVGEKLFF. The CDR3 coding sequence is TGCGCCAGCAGCTTGGGGACAGTTGGTGAAAAACTGTTTTTT.

This clonotype appeared many times. The rearrangement uses TRBV11-3 and TRBJ2-3, with D possibly TRBD2 on 5 matching bases. This CDR3 comprises 14 residues. Trimming took 1 base from V and 7 from J, leaving 12 bases between them. Germline V gene data show CDR1 as SGHNT and CDR2 as YENEEA. The CDR3 reads CASSLGASSNTQYF. The CDR3 DNA reads as TGTGCCAGCAGCTTAGGGGCTAGCTCAAATACGCAGTATTTT.

This clonotype appeared many times. The V call is TRBV28, the J call TRBJ1-4; 7 bases align to TRBD1. This CDR3 comprises 15 residues. The V and J ends lost 3 bases and 8 bases, in that order; junction bases with no gene match: 9. Per germline, CDR1 MDHEN and CDR2 SYDVKM. The DNA of the CDR3 is TGTGCCAGCAGTTTGACAGGGCACCGGAGCGAAAAACTGTTTTTT. This translates into CASSLTGHRSEKLFF.

This clonotype showed up many times. The chain joins TRBV28 to TRBJ1-5; D perhaps matches TRBD1 (6 bases). CDR3 length: 14 residues. Germline V gene data show CDR1 as MDHEN and CDR2 as SYDVKM. V lost 3 bases and J 8 bases, leaving 14 bases between the germline ends. CDR3 residues: CASSLGGQTKPQHF. CDR3 bases: TGTGCCAGCAGTTTGGGGGGACAAACAAAGCCCCAGCATTTT.

This clonotype has at least ten counts. The rearrangement uses TRBV28 and TRBJ1-5, with D uncertain. Per germline, CDR1 MDHEN and CDR2 SYDVKM. Trimming shortened V by 1 base and J by 7 bases, and 8 bases separated the two germline ends. The CDR3 runs to 13 residues. CDR3 region: CASSLSPGQPQHF. As DNA, the CDR3 is TGTGCCAGCAGTTTATCCCCCGGGCAGCCCCAGCATTTT.

The J gene is TRBJ1-5, the V gene TRBV19; TRBD1 matches 7 bases. Per the germline V gene, CDR1 is LNHDA and CDR2 is SQIVND (reference sequence). The CDR3 spans 14 residues. Trimming cost V 7 bases and J 4 bases; bases outside gene matches: 7. The CDR3 loop reads CASTETGYNQPQHF. The CDR3 DNA reads TGTGCCAGTACCGAGACAGGGTATAATCAGCCCCAGCATTTT. Looking up the rest from reference TRBV19 and TRBJ1-5 gives the full variable domain: DGGITQSPKYLFRKEGQNVTLSCEQNLNHDAMYWYRQDPGQGLRLIYYSQIVNDFQKGDIAEGYSVSREKKESFPLTVTSAQKNPTAFYLCASTETGYNQPQHFGDGTRLSIL.

This clonotype turned up a few times. V and J are TRBV20-1 and TRBJ2-7; possibly TRBD2 for D (6 bases). Germline V gene sequence: CDR1 DFQATT, CDR2 SNEGSKA (reference sequence). V was pared by 6 bases and J by 3 bases, with 18 bases between. CDR3 length: 14 residues. The CDR3: CSALGSGVHYEQYF. In DNA form, the CDR3 reads TGCAGTGCCCTTGGTAGCGGAGTACACTACGAGCAGTACTTC.

CDR3 sequence reads: CSVDANSYNEQFF. In nucleotides, the CDR3 is TGCAGCGTAGACGCGAACTCCTACAATGAGCAGTTCTTC. The rearrangement links TRBV29-1 to TRBJ2-1; D gene unclear. The CDR3 totals 13 residues. CDR1 SQVTM and CDR2 ANQGSEA come from the germline V gene. Trimming pared 6 bases from V and 0 bases from J, leaving 9 bases between.

This clonotype was seen ten or more times. The chain uses TRBV11-2 and TRBJ2-2, with D possibly matching TRBD2 (6 bases). The CDR3 has 15 amino acids. Germline CDR1 reads SGHAT; CDR2 reads FQNNGV. V lost 4 bases and J 4 bases, leaving 13 bases between the germline ends. The CDR3 is CASSSGGKRTGELFF. CDR3 bases: TGTGCCAGCAGCTCTGGCGGGAAGCGCACCGGGGAGCTGTTTTTT.

The CDR3, as DNA: TGTGCCAGCAGCCCCAGGGGAAGGTCGGCAACCCAGTACTTC. This encodes CASSPRGRSATQYF. The chain uses TRBV16 and TRBJ2-5; the D gene is possibly TRBD1 (6 bases). Germline lookup yields CDR1 KGHSY and CDR2 FQNENV. Trimming stripped 4 bases from V and 8 bases from J, with 17 bases between. The CDR3 is made up of 14 amino acids.

The J gene is TRBJ1-2, the V gene TRBV20-1; no clear D. The V end lost 2 bases, the J end lost 2 bases, and 18 bases lay between the germline ends. This CDR3 is built from 16 residues. Germline values: CDR1 DFQATT, CDR2 SNEGSKA (reference sequence). The CDR3 sequence is CSARPSGQTLNYGYTF. The CDR3 DNA reads TGCAGTGCTAGACCTTCTGGGCAGACACTGAACTATGGCTACACCTTC.

This clonotype was detected ten times or more. The rearrangement links TRBV27 to TRBJ1-5, with no clear D. Per the germline V gene, CDR1 is MNHEY and CDR2 is SMNVEV (reference sequence). The CDR3 consists of 13 residues. Trimming removed 3 bases at V and 0 bases at J, with 3 bases between. The CDR3 sequence: CASSFVSNQPQHF. CDR3 sequence (DNA): TGTGCCAGCAGTTTCGTTAGCAATCAGCCCCAGCATTTT.

This clonotype appeared many times. The chain links TRBV18 to TRBJ2-7, with 7 bases identical to TRBD1. This CDR3 is built from 15 residues. Germline lookup yields CDR1 KGHSH and CDR2 LQKENI. The V segment lost 3 bases and the J segment 3 bases; nucleotides outside the gene matches: 8. The CDR3 DNA reads as TGTGCCAGCTCACCCACCCCGGGACAGCTCTACGAGCAGTACTTC. The encoded protein is CASSPTPGQLYEQYF.

This clonotype was seen more than once but under ten times. In nucleotides, the CDR3 is TGTGCCAGTAGTACTACTAGCGGGGCCCCGGGAGATACGCAGTATTTT. Protein sequence: CASSTTSGAPGDTQYF. The chain joins TRBV19 to TRBJ2-3, with 10 nucleotides matching TRBD2. The CDR3 runs 16 residues. Per germline, CDR1 LNHDA and CDR2 SQIVND (reference sequence). Trimming removed 4 bases from V and 5 bases from J; junction bases left unmatched: 9.

The rearrangement joins TRBV10-3 to TRBJ2-1, with 8 nucleotides matching TRBD2. Germline V gene sequence: CDR1 ENHRY, CDR2 SYGVKD. Trimming took 2 bases from V and 7 from J; bases not matched to a gene: 7. The CDR3 totals 15 residues. DNA for the CDR3: TGTGCCATCAGTGAGCGGGGGGGGTTAGGGAATGAGCAGTTCTTC. Encoded protein: CAISERGGLGNEQFF.

This clonotype was seen many times. CDR3 in amino acids: CASREGLAAYNEQFF. The CDR3 DNA reads as TGTGCCAGCAGAGAGGGACTAGCGGCCTACAATGAGCAGTTCTTC. The chain carries TRBV6-1 and TRBJ2-1; 11 bases line up with TRBD2. J was trimmed by 2 bases and V by 6 bases; bases with no gene match: 3. This CDR3 is built from 15 residues. Germline assignment: CDR1 MNHNS and CDR2 SASEGT.

This clonotype was detected ten times or more. This chain links TRBV5-1 with TRBJ2-7, with D perhaps being TRBD1 or TRBD2 (5 bases each). Germline V gene lookup returns CDR1 SGHRS and CDR2 YFSETQ. This CDR3 contains 15 residues. Trimming pared 0 bases from V and 0 bases from J, leaving 10 bases between. CDR3 DNA sequence: TGCGCCAGCAGCTTGGATGGGACGGTCTCCTACGAGCAGTACTTC. Translating it yields CASSLDGTVSYEQYF.

The sample holds many counts of this clonotype. The chain recombines TRBV12-3 or TRBV12-4 with TRBJ1-4; TRBD1 is a possible D gene (6 bases). V was shortened by 2 bases and J by 4 bases, with 11 bases between the two germline ends. This CDR3 has 15 amino acids. The CDR3 loop is CASSLSSGVNEKLFF. Here the CDR3 DNA reads TGTGCCAGCAGTTTATCTTCAGGGGTTAATGAAAAACTGTTTTTT.

The chain carries TRBV4-1 and TRBJ1-5; D possibly corresponds to TRBD1 (5 bases). The CDR3 spans 18 residues. CDR1 is MGHRA and CDR2 is YSYEKL in the germline V gene. Trimming took off 1 base at V and 3 bases at J, with 19 bases between the two ends. CDR3: CASSQVVRPGGYNQPQHF. The CDR3 DNA reads as TGCGCCAGCAGCCAAGTAGTTCGGCCGGGGGGTTACAATCAGCCCCAGCATTTT.

The rearrangement uses TRBV3-1 and TRBJ1-2; D gene ambiguous. V was trimmed by 0 bases and J by 8 bases, leaving 16 bases between them. The V gene's germline CDR1 is LGHDT and CDR2 YNNKEL (reference sequence). The CDR3 length is 15 residues. The CDR3 region is CASSQDLYGVFGYTF. Written as DNA, the CDR3 is TGTGCCAGCAGCCAAGATTTGTATGGGGTGTTCGGCTACACCTTC.

This clonotype was counted ten times or more. The genes are TRBV7-9 and TRBJ2-7, with 9 bases lining up with TRBD1. Unmatched junction bases numbered 5, after V lost 3 bases and J lost 5 bases. CDR1 is SEHNR, CDR2 FQNEAQ, per germline (reference sequence). The CDR3 contains 14 residues. The CDR3 coding sequence is TGTGCCAGCAGCTTCTTACAGGGGGCGAACGAGCAGTACTTC. Translated, it gives CASSFLQGANEQYF.